The text below deals with one T cell receptor (beta chain). Germline lookup yields CDR1 LNHDA and CDR2 SQIVND (reference sequence). The V end lost 5 bases, the J end lost 7 bases, and 19 bases lay between the germline ends. CDR3 length: 15 amino acids. This record comes from a study of blood T cell repertoires in COVID-19. Original handling: Nucleated cell number was recorded as an estimate derived from reference gene primer amplification. Profiling relied on immunoSEQ multiplex PCR, and the TCRdb table lists in-frame clones only, not all of them. The DNA gave D and trimming, while V, J and clone size come from that table. The sample includes 400,000 to 450,000 clones, approximately 90% of them seen just once.

The clonotype was recovered from a man aged 18 to 29 with COVID-19, enrolled during active disease. The genes are TRBV19 and TRBJ2-3; tentatively, D is TRBD1 (6 bases). Sequencing used peripheral blood. CDR3 residues: CASSPGVTGSNTQYF. As DNA, the CDR3 is TGTGCCAGTAGTCCCGGGGTCACAGGGTCGAATACGCAGTATTTT.